These 23 T cell receptor delta chains originate from one sample sequenced in a study of gamma delta lymphoproliferative disorders and STAT genes. TCRdb reapplied CATT to the multiplex PCR reads. There are 100 to 150 delta-chain clones in the sample; 10% to 13% occur only once, and nearly 99% lies in the top ten. PBMCs from patients and controls supplied the genomic DNA for sequencing. The specimen was blood. The receptors here all came from a human donor with hepatosplenic T-cell lymphoma.

The J gene is TRDJ1, the V gene TRDV1; TRDD3 matches 8 bases. The CDR3 has 17 residues. The ends lost 1 base at V and 1 base at J; junction bases unmatched: 8. Germline-derived CDR1 and CDR2 are TSWWSYY and QGS. DNA for the CDR3: TGTGCTCTTGGGGAACAGGGGATACTGACGTCCACCGATAAACTCATCTTT. Translated: CALGEQGILTSTDKLIF.

This clone was seen only a few times. The rearrangement links TRDV2 to TRDJ1; 10 nucleotides agree with TRDD3. The CDR3 totals 14 residues. The junction had 4 bases not matched to a gene; V was cut back by 3 bases and J by 4 bases. CDR1 and CDR2 (germline): GEAIGNYY, EKD. CDR3 DNA: TGTGCCTGTGACCTACTGGGGGATGGCGATAAACTCATCTTT. Translating gives CACDLLGDGDKLIF.

The CDR3 loop reads CACDTVEGWGIQADDKLIF. CDR3 sequence (DNA): TGTGCCTGTGACACCGTAGAGGGATGGGGGATACAGGCGGACGATAAACTCATCTTT. The chain combines TRDV2 with TRDJ1; TRDD3 aligns across 10 bases. Germline V gene lookup returns CDR1 GEAIGNYY and CDR2 EKD. J lost 4 bases, V lost 0 bases, and 16 bases had no gene match. CDR3 size: 19 residues.

This clone is medium-sized by share. The protein TCRdb gives is from a much larger clone and does not agree with this DNA's translation at residue 7, likely a read error; the protein shown here comes from the DNA. J is TRDJ1 and V is TRDV1, with TRDD3 identical over 7 bases. The V gene end was trimmed by 7 bases and the J gene end by 0 bases; junction bases not matched to a gene: 14. Germline-derived CDR1 and CDR2 are TSWWSYY and QGS. This CDR3 is 17 amino acids long. CDR3 sequence: CALALPRIRGYTDKLIF. The CDR3 DNA follows: TGTGCTCTTGCCCTCCCGAGGATACGGGGGTACACCGATAAACTCATCTTT.

This clone was seen at least ten times. The rearrangement joins TRDV1 to TRDJ1; no firm D call. Germline V CDR1 and CDR2: TSWWSYY, QGS. CDR3 size: 14 residues. V was cut by 0 bases and J by 2 bases, with 7 bases left in between. Here the CDR3 DNA reads TGTGCTCTTGGGGAACTTCTTTATACCGATAAACTCATCTTT. As protein: CALGELLYTDKLIF.

Comment on this clone: This DNA translates differently at residue 15 from the TCRdb protein, which is that of a much larger clone; a read error is likely, and the protein shown is the DNA's own translation. V usage is TRDV1 and J usage is TRDJ1, with 9 bases identical to TRDD3. This CDR3 region has 17 residues. The germline V gene encodes CDR1 TSWWSYY and CDR2 QGS. The CDR3 spells CALALPGIRGYTDKRIF. The DNA for the CDR3 is TGTGCTCTTGCCCTCCCGGGGATACGGGGGTACACCGATAAACGCATCTTT.

The CDR3 sequence is CAYRSSTLFPYWGIRPDKLIF. The CDR3 DNA reads as TGTGCTTATAGGAGCTCGACACTATTCCCGTACTGGGGGATTCGGCCCGATAAACTCATCTTT. No V segment was called; the J segment is TRDJ1; TRDD3, the table's D call, lacks a check against the DNA. This CDR3 contains 21 residues.

The chain's CDR3 is CALGDPRLPGWGRGHVKLIF. The DNA of the CDR3 is TGTGCTCTTGGGGATCCCCGCCTCCCCGGTTGGGGTAGAGGGCATGTTAAACTCATCTTT. The J gene is TRDJ1, while no V gene call was made. This CDR3 contains 20 residues.

This clone is medium-sized by share. TCRdb pairs this DNA with a much larger clone's protein that differs at residue 15, likely a read error; the protein shown was translated from the DNA. The CDR3 nucleotides are TGTGCTCTTGCCCTCCCGGGGATACGGGGGTACACCGATAAATTCATCTTT. Translated: CALALPGIRGYTDKFIF. The J gene is TRDJ1, the V gene TRDV1; TRDD3 matches 9 bases. CDR1 and CDR2 (germline): TSWWSYY, QGS. CDR3 length equals 17 residues.

This clone was counted a few times. V and J are TRDV1 and TRDJ1, with TRDD3 identical over 7 bases. The V and J ends lost 0 bases and 0 bases, in that order; junction bases with no gene match: 28. From germline, CDR1 is TSWWSYY and CDR2 QGS. CDR3 length: 24 residues. The CDR3 protein is CALGELDPIFSSMVGEPYTDKLIF. The CDR3 nucleotides are TGTGCTCTTGGGGAACTAGATCCTATTTTTAGTAGTATGGTGGGGGAACCTTACACCGATAAACTCATCTTT.

By sample fraction, this clone is medium-sized (0.01 to 0.1%). A far larger clone is only one base removed, so a read error is likely. Other DNA sequences in this sample translate to the same CDR3. The J gene is TRDJ1, the V gene TRDV1; TRDD3 matches 9 bases. The germline gives CDR1 TSWWSYY, CDR2 QGS. The CDR3 length is 17 residues. CDR3 DNA: TGTGCTCTTGCCCTCCCGGGGATACGGGGGTACACCGATAAACTCATCTTC. It is translated as CALALPGIRGYTDKLIF.

By frequency in the sample, this clone is medium-sized. This likely traces to a read error, being one base from a far larger clone. Distinct nucleotide sequences in the sample also encode this CDR3. This chain links TRDV1 with TRDJ1, with 9 bases that match TRDD3. This CDR3 is built from 17 residues. Per the germline V gene, CDR1 is TSWWSYY and CDR2 is QGS. CDR3: CALALPGIRGYTDKLIF. The CDR3 DNA reads as TGTGCTCTTGCCCTCCCGGGGATACGGGGGTACACCGATAAACTTATCTTT.

In its sample, this clone is medium-sized. TCRdb's protein for this DNA is that of a much larger clone and differs from the translation at residue 11, likely a read error; the protein shown is the DNA translation. This chain connects TRDV1 to TRDJ1; TRDD3 matches at 9 bases. This CDR3 has 17 residues. With 7 bases clipped from V and 0 bases from J, the junction kept 12 bases outside the gene matches. Germline values: CDR1 TSWWSYY, CDR2 QGS. This CDR3 reads CALALPGIRGHTDKLIF. Here the CDR3 DNA reads TGTGCTCTTGCCCTCCCGGGGATACGGGGGCACACCGATAAACTCATCTTT.

By sample share, this clone is medium-sized. TCRdb's protein for this DNA is that of a much larger clone and differs from the translation at residue 16, likely a read error; the protein shown is the DNA translation. V and J are TRDV1 and TRDJ1, with 9 bases lining up with TRDD3. CDR1 is TSWWSYY, CDR2 QGS, per germline. The CDR3 length is 17 residues. The CDR3 sequence: CALALPGIRGYTDKLTF. The CDR3 nucleotides read TGTGCTCTTGCCCTCCCGGGGATACGGGGGTACACCGATAAACTCACCTTT.

This clone appeared many times. This chain links TRAV38-2/DV8 with TRDJ1; 9 bases line up with TRDD3. V gave up 5 bases and J gave up 0 bases; unmatched junction bases: 11. The CDR3 loop spans 17 amino acids. CDR1 TSESDYY and CDR2 QEAYKQQN come from the germline V gene. CDR3 residues: CAYSTPTGGPYTDKLIF. The CDR3 DNA follows: TGTGCTTATAGTACCCCGACTGGGGGACCTTACACCGATAAACTCATCTTT.

By share, this clone counts as medium-sized. A read error likely explains this, since a far larger clone differs by one base. This same CDR3 is encoded by further DNA sequences in the sample. J is TRDJ1 and V is TRDV1; TRDD3 matches at 9 bases. Germline values: CDR1 TSWWSYY, CDR2 QGS. The CDR3 consists of 17 residues. The J segment lost 0 bases and the V segment lost 7 bases, leaving 12 bases of the junction unmatched. The CDR3 DNA reads as TGTGCTCTTGCCCTCCCGGGGATACGAGGGTACACCGATAAACTCATCTTT. Its protein product is CALALPGIRGYTDKLIF.

There are a few counts of this clone. This DNA's translation and the protein TCRdb lists, from a much larger clone, do not match at residue 11, likely due to a read error; the protein shown is translated from the DNA. The chain combines TRDV1 with TRDJ1, with 9 bases matching TRDD3. The CDR3 extends over 17 amino acids. Germline CDR1 is TSWWSYY and CDR2 is QGS. V lost 7 bases to trimming and J lost 0 bases; unmatched junction nucleotides: 12. Here the CDR3 reads CALALPGIRGNTDKLIF. The CDR3 DNA is TGTGCTCTTGCCCTCCCGGGGATACGGGGGAACACCGATAAACTCATCTTT.

Note on this clone: Mismatch with germline at one junction end may stem from a read error. This CDR3 is also generated by other DNA sequences in the sample. CDR3 nucleotides: TGTGCTCTTGGGGAGTTCTACCCTTCCCATCAGTTTAGATACTGGGGGAGAATTAATAAGCTCATCTTT. It specifies CALGEFYPSHQFRYWGRINKLIF. The V gene is TRDV1, the J gene TRDJ1, with TRDD3 matching over 9 bases. This CDR3 is built from 23 residues. Germline V gene sequence: CDR1 TSWWSYY, CDR2 QGS.

The V gene is TRDV1, the J gene TRDJ1; 12 bases are a match to TRDD3. Germline V lookup: CDR1 TSWWSYY, CDR2 QGS. The CDR3 has 19 residues. Unmatched junction bases numbered 13, after V lost 3 bases and J lost 2 bases. This CDR3 reads CALGESFYWGILMTDKLIF. The CDR3 nucleotides read TGTGCTCTTGGGGAGTCTTTCTACTGGGGGATACTAATGACCGATAAACTCATCTTT.

Relative to its sample, this clone is medium-sized. Translating this DNA gives a protein that differs at residue 10 from the TCRdb one, which belongs to a much larger clone; a read error is likely, and the protein shown is this translation. The chain recombines TRDV1 with TRDJ1, with TRDD3 matching over 9 bases. The germline V gene has CDR1 TSWWSYY and CDR2 QGS. This CDR3 has 17 amino acids. V was pared by 7 bases and J by 0 bases, with 12 bases of the junction left unmatched. The DNA of the CDR3 is TGTGCTCTTGCCCTCCCGGGGATACGGGAGTACACCGATAAACTCATCTTT. Translated, it gives CALALPGIREYTDKLIF.

This clone is deemed medium-sized. The translation of this DNA and the TCRdb protein of a much larger clone differ at residue 4, probably owing to a read error; the protein shown here is translated from the DNA. V usage is TRDV1 and J usage is TRDJ1; TRDD3 aligns across 9 bases. The CDR3 has 17 amino acids. The germline V gene encodes CDR1 TSWWSYY and CDR2 QGS. Trimming took 7 bases from V and 0 from J; bases not matched to a gene: 12. Here the CDR3 reads CALVLPGIRGYTDKLIF. For the CDR3, the DNA is TGTGCTCTTGTCCTCCCGGGGATACGGGGGTACACCGATAAACTCATCTTT.

As concerns this clone: This specimen includes other DNA sequences encoding the same CDR3. The V call is TRDV2, the J call TRDJ3; 7 nucleotides match TRDD3. V was pared by 4 bases and J by 0 bases, with 8 bases of the junction left unmatched. CDR1 is GEAIGNYY, CDR2 EKD, per germline. The CDR3 consists of 18 residues. CDR3 in amino acids: CACDSTGEISWDTRQMFF. The CDR3 DNA reads TGTGCCTGTGATTCTACTGGGGAGATCTCCTGGGACACCCGACAGATGTTTTTC.

This clone came up a few times. The chain uses TRDV2 and TRDJ3; 7 nucleotides align to TRDD3. The CDR3 sequence is 21 residues long. Germline CDR1 is GEAIGNYY and CDR2 is EKD. J gave up 4 bases and V 3 bases, and 20 bases lay outside the gene matches. CDR3 loop: CACDGTGDLAPLRWDTRQMFF. The CDR3 region has the DNA TGTGCCTGTGACGGTACTGGGGATCTAGCCCCCCTAAGGTGGGACACCCGACAGATGTTTTTC.